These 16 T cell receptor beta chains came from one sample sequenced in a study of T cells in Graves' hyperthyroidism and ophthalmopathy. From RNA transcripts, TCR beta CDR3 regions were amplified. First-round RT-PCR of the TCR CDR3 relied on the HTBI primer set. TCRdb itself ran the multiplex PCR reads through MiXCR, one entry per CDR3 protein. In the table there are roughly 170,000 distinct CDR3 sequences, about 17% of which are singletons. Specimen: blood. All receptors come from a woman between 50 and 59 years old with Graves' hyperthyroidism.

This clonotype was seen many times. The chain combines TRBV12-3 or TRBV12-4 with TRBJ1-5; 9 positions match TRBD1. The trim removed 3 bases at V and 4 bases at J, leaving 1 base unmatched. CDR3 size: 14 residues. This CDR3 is CASSLDRGNQPQHF. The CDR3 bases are TGTGCCAGCAGTTTGGACAGGGGAAATCAGCCCCAGCATTTT.

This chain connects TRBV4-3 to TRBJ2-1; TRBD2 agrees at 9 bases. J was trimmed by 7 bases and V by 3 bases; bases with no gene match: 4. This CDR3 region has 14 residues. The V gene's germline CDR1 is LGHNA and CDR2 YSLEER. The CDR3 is CASSQDGLANEQFF. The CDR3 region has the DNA TGCGCCAGCAGCCAGGACGGACTAGCGAATGAGCAGTTCTTC.

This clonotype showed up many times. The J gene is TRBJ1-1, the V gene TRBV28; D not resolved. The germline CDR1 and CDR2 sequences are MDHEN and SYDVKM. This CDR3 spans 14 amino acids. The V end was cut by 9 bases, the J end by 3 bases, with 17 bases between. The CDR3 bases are TGTGCCAGTAGGATACGGGATGAGTACACTGAAGCTTTCTTT. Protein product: CASRIRDEYTEAFF.

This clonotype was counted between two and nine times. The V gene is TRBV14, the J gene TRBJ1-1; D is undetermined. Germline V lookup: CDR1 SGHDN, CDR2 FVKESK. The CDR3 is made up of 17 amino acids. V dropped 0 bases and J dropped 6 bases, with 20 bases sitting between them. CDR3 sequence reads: CASSQETPQIRFAEAFF. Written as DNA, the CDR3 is TGTGCCAGCAGCCAAGAGACGCCCCAAATTCGATTCGCTGAAGCTTTCTTT.

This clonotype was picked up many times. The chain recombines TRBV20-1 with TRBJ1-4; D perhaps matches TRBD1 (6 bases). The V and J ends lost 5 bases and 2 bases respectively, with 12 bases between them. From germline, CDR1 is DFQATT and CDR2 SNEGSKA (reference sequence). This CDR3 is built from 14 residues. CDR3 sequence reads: CSAGDRRTNEKLFF. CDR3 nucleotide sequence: TGCAGTGCTGGCGACAGGCGGACTAATGAAAAACTGTTTTTT.

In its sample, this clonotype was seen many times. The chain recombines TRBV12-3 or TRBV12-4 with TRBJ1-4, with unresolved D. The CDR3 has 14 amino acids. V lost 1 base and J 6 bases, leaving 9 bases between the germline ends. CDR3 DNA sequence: TGTGCCAGCAGTTTAGGTGGGGTTGATGAAAAACTGTTTTTT. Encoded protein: CASSLGGVDEKLFF.

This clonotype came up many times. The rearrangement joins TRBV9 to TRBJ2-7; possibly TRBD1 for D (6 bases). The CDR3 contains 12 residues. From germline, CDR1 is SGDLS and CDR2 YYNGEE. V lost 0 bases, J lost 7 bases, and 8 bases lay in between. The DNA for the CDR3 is TGTGCCAGCAGCGTAGTAGGGGGAGAGCAGTACTTC. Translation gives CASSVVGGEQYF.

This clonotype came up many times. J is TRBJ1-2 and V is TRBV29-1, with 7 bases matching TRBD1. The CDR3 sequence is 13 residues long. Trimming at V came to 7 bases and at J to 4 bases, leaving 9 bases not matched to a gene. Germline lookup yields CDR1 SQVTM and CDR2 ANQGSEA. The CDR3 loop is CSADREHSYGYTF. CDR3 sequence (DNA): TGCAGCGCTGACAGGGAGCACAGCTATGGCTACACCTTC.

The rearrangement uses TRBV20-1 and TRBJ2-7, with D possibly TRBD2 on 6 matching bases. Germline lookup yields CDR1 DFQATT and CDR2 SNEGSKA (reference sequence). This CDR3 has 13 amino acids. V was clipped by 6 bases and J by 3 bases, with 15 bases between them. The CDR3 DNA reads TGCAGTGCCGCCTGGACTACAGACTACGAGCAGTACTTC. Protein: CSAAWTTDYEQYF.

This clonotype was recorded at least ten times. The DNA for the CDR3 is TGTGCCAGCAGCTTTTTGCAGGGGGCGGGCACTGAAGCTTTCTTT. It encodes CASSFLQGAGTEAFF. The chain couples TRBV5-5 to TRBJ1-1, with 8 bases identical to TRBD1. The CDR3 spans 15 residues. Germline CDR1 is SGHKS and CDR2 is YYEKEE (reference sequence). The V segment lost 2 bases and the J segment 4 bases; nucleotides outside the gene matches: 7.

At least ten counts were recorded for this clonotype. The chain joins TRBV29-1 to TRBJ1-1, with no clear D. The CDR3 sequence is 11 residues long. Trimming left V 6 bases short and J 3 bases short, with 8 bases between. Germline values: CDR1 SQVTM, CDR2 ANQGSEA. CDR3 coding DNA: TGCAGCGTATCGGACTACACTGAAGCTTTCTTT. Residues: CSVSDYTEAFF. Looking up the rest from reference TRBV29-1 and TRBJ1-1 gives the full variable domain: SAVISQKPSRDICQRGTSLTIQCQVDSQVTMMFWYRQQPGQSLTLIATANQGSEATYESGFVIDKFPISRPNLTFSTLTVSNMSPEDSSIYLCSVSDYTEAFFGQGTRLTVV.

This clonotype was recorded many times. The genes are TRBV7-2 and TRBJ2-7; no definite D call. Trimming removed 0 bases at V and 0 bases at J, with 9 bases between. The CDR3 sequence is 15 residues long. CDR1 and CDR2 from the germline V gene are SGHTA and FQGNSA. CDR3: CASSLAAVGSYEQYF. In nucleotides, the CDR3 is TGTGCCAGCAGCTTAGCTGCGGTCGGCTCCTACGAGCAGTACTTC.

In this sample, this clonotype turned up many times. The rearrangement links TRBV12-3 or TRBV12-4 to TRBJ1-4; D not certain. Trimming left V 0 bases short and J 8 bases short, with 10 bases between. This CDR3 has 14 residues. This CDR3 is CASSLATEREKLFF. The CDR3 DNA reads TGTGCCAGCAGTTTAGCAACCGAGAGGGAAAAACTGTTTTTT.

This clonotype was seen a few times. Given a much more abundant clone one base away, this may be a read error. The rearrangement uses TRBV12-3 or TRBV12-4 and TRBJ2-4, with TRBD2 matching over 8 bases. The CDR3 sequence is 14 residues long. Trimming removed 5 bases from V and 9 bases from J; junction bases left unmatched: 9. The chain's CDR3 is CASSTSGHSGIQYF. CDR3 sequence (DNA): TGTGCCAGCAGTACTAGCGGACATTCCGGCATTCAGTACTTC.

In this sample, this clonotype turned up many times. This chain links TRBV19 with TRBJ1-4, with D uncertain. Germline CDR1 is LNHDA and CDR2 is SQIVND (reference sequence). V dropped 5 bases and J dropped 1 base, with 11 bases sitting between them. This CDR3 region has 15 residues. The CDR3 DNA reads TGTGCCAGTAGTCTCCTGGTGGGAACTAATGAAAAACTGTTTTTT. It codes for CASSLLVGTNEKLFF.

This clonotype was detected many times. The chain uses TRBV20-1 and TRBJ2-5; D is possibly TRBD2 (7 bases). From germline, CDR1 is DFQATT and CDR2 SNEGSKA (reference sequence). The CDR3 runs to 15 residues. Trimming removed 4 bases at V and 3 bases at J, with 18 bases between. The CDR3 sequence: CSAKPGAGAKETQYF. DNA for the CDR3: TGCAGTGCTAAACCCGGTGCGGGGGCAAAAGAGACCCAGTACTTC.